The 18 T cell receptor beta chains given below trace back to one sample, sequenced in a study of T cells expressing NK-cell markers. One entry per CDR3 protein, without DNA, is what TCRdb gives after re-calling the 5' RACE reads. The sample is made up of about 260,000 distinct CDR3 sequences, and the top ten hold around 0.37% of it. Specimen: blood T cells: a sorted CD56 or NKG2C T cell subset, CD4+ or CD8+ T cells, or bulk PBMC T cells (not recorded which). The receptors here all came from a man between 18 and 29 years old in good health.

The V call is TRBV24-1, the J call TRBJ2-1; TCRdb returns TRBD2, unconfirmable since there is no DNA. Germline lookup yields CDR1 KGHDR and CDR2 SFDVKD. The CDR3 has 16 amino acids. The CDR3 reads CATSEPSRGPYNEQFF.

The CDR3 protein is CSVQEGVRRETQYF. The V and J genes are TRBV29-1 and TRBJ2-5; TCRdb indicates TRBD1, and absent DNA this call remains unverified. CDR1 SQVTM and CDR2 ANQGSEA come from the germline V gene. This CDR3 is 14 amino acids long.

The chain combines TRBV12-3 or TRBV12-4 with TRBJ1-1; TCRdb's D gene call, TRBD1, goes unchecked for lack of DNA. This CDR3 has 14 amino acids. CDR3 amino acids: CASSSNTPTGDAFF.

This rearrangement joins TRBV7-6 to TRBJ2-5; without DNA, the TCRdb call of TRBD1 cannot be checked. Germline loops: CDR1 SGHVS, CDR2 FNYEAQ. This CDR3 region has 14 residues. CDR3 region: CASSQRQGRETQYF.

The genes are TRBV18 and TRBJ1-2; with no DNA, the TCRdb D assignment of TRBD1 cannot be verified. The length of the CDR3 is 13 residues. Germline V lookup: CDR1 KGHSH, CDR2 LQKENI. CDR3 sequence reads: CASSPEGAYGYTF.

The J gene is TRBJ2-6, the V gene TRBV12-3 or TRBV12-4; the TCRdb call, TRBD2, lacks DNA for checking. This CDR3 region has 20 residues. CDR3 residues: CASSLDLLAAESSGANVLTF.

The chain has TRBV6-5 and TRBJ2-1; as DNA is missing, the TRBD1 call by TCRdb cannot be tested. This CDR3 spans 11 amino acids. CDR1 and CDR2 from the germline V gene are MNHEY and SVGAGI. CDR3: CATQDGAQQFF.

The chain has TRBV6-5 and TRBJ2-1; TCRdb gives TRBD2 as the D gene, but with no DNA this cannot be confirmed. The CDR3 covers 14 residues. Per the germline V gene, CDR1 is MNHEY and CDR2 is SVGAGI. CDR3 amino acids: CASSYGTRRREQFF.

The CDR3 reads CSARSLADYNEQFF. J is TRBJ2-1 and V is TRBV20-1. The germline gives CDR1 DFQATT, CDR2 SNEGSKA (reference sequence). The CDR3 is 14 amino acids.

The chain links TRBV5-6 to TRBJ2-7; TCRdb proposes TRBD2, but this gene call is untestable without DNA. The germline CDR1 and CDR2 sequences are SGHDT and YYEEEE. CDR3 length equals 16 residues. CDR3 residues: CASSWGSGYVSYEQYF. Together with reference TRBV5-6 and TRBJ2-7, the CDR3 gives the full variable domain: DAGVTQSPTHLIKTRGQQVTLRCSPKSGHDTVSWYQQALGQGPQFIFQYYEEEERQRGNFPDRFSGHQFPNYSSELNVNALLLGDSALYLCASSWGSGYVSYEQYFGPGTRLTVT.

CDR3 sequence reads: CASSLVGLADKETQYF. V and J are TRBV28 and TRBJ2-5; with no DNA, the TCRdb D assignment of TRBD2 cannot be verified. Germline CDR1 reads MDHEN; CDR2 reads SYDVKM. The CDR3 is 16 amino acids.

This chain uses TRBV12-3 or TRBV12-4 with TRBJ1-2; TCRdb's D call of TRBD1 is untestable without DNA. CDR3 length equals 16 residues. The chain's CDR3 is CASSLLTGRDGYGYTF.

The rearrangement links TRBV4-3 to TRBJ1-6; with no DNA, the TCRdb D assignment of TRBD1 cannot be verified. Germline assignment: CDR1 LGHNA and CDR2 YSLEER. The CDR3 is made up of 16 amino acids. The CDR3 region is CASSQDGQGWNSPLHF.

This chain links TRBV7-8 with TRBJ2-3. Looked up from germline, CDR1 is SGHVS and CDR2 is FQNEAQ. The CDR3 spans 16 residues. CDR3 loop: CASSLERLSRRDTQYF.

The chain links TRBV12-3 or TRBV12-4 to TRBJ2-3; TCRdb's D gene call, TRBD2, goes unchecked for lack of DNA. There are 15 residues in the CDR3. The chain's CDR3 is CASSLEGGRADTQYF.

The rearrangement joins TRBV29-1 to TRBJ2-4; the TCRdb D gene call, TRBD1, has no DNA to confirm it. The CDR3 extends over 15 amino acids. From germline, CDR1 is SQVTM and CDR2 ANQGSEA. CDR3 sequence: CSVLGIREAKNIQYF.

This chain links TRBV19 with TRBJ2-1; checking the TCRdb D call of TRBD1 is not possible without DNA. Germline CDR1 is LNHDA and CDR2 is SQIVND (reference sequence). This CDR3 contains 16 residues. CDR3 protein: CASRTTGTGPYNEQFF.

The CDR3 here is CASSQTSGSVNEQFF. V is TRBV7-3 and J is TRBJ2-1; the TCRdb D gene call, TRBD2, has no DNA to confirm it. Germline CDR1 and CDR2: SGHTA and FQGTGA. The CDR3 covers 15 residues.